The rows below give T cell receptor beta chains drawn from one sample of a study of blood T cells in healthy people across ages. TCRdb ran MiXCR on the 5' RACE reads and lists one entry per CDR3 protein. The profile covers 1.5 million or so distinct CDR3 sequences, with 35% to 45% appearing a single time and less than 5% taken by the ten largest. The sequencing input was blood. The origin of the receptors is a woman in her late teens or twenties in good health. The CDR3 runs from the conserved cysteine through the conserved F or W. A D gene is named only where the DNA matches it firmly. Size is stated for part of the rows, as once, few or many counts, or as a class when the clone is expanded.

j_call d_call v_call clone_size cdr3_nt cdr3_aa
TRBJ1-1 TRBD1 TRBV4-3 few TGCGCCAGCAGCCGGTCCGGGACAGGGAACACTGAAGCTTTCTTT CASSRSGTGNTEAFF
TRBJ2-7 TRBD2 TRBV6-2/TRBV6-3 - TGTGCCAGCAGTTCTCCGGGAGGGCCTTACGAGCAGTACTTC CASSSPGGPYEQYF
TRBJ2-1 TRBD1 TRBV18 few TGTGCCAGCTCACCGTCACTCGGACAGGGAAAAAGGGCCTACAATGAGCAGTTCTTC CASSPSLGQGKRAYNEQFF
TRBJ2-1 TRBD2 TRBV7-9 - TGTGCCAGCAGCTCGACTAGCGCTGAGCAGTTCTTC CASSSTSAEQFF
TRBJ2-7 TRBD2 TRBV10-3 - TGTGCCATCAGTGAGTCGTTTTTTGCGGGAGAAAGCTCCTACAATGAGCAGTACTTC CAISESFFAGESSYNEQYF
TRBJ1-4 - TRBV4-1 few TGCGCCAGCAGCTACTATGACGGGAAAGAAAAACTGTTTTTT CASSYYDGKEKLFF
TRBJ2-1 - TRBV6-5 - TGTGCCTGCAGTTACTCGAGTCCCCACAATGAGCAGTTCTTC CACSYSSPHNEQFF
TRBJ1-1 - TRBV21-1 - TGTGCCAGCGGGTTATACAGCGCCAACCACCCGAACACTGAAGCTTTCTTT CASGLYSANHPNTEAFF
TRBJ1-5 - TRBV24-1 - TGTGCCACCAGTGATGGTGAGGGCCGCAATCAGCCCCAGCATTTT CATSDGEGRNQPQHF
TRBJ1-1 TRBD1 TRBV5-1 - TGCGCCAGCAGGACAGGGTGGGACAGTAGCACTGAAGCTTTCTTT CASRTGWDSSTEAFF
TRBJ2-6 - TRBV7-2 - TGTGCCAGCAGCTTAGATTCAGCGGGTCGGAGAACCTCTGGGGCCAACGTCCTGCCTTTC CASSLDSAGRRTSGANVLPF
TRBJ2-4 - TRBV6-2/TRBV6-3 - TGTGCCAGCAGTGACCCGGAAACACGGGAGACCCGGTACTTC CASSDPETRETRYF
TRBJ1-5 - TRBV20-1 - TGCAGTGCCGCGGACACGCTTAGCAATCAGCCCCAGCATTTT CSAADTLSNQPQHF
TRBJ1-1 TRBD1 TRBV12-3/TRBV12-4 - TGTGCCAGCACCCCGGGACAGGGTAGGAGCACTGAAGCTTTCTTT CASTPGQGRSTEAFF
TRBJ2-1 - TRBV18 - TGTGCCAGCTCACCGGTCGGATCGGTGGCGGTGAACAATGAGCAGTTCTTC CASSPVGSVAVNNEQFF
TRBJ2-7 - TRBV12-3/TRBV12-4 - TGTGCCAGCAGTCCTGGACCGTGGGAGCAGTACTTC CASSPGPWEQYF
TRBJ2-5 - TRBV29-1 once TGCAGCGTTGAAGTACTAGCCCCGGAGAATGAGCAGTACTTC CSVEVLAPENEQYF
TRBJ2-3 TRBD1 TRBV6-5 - TGTGCCAGCAGGGCCCGGACAGGGCGCGCAGATACGCAGTATTTT CASRARTGRADTQYF
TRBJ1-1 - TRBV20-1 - TGCAGTGCTAGAATCCCGAACACTGAAGCTTTCTTT CSARIPNTEAFF
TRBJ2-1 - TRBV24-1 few TGTGCCACCAGTGATTGGAGGGAAGGGCAGTTCTTC CATSDWREGQFF
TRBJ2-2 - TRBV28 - TGTGCCAGCAGTCTATCTATGGGGGAGCTGTTTTTT CASSLSMGELFF
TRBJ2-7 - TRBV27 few TGTGCCAGCAGTTTATCGGTGGAGGGCGAGCAGTACTTC CASSLSVEGEQYF
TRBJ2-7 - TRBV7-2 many TGTGCCAGCAGCTTAGGACGGAACTCCTACGAGCAGTACTTC CASSLGRNSYEQYF
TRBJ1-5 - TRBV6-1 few TGTGCCAGCAGTGAAACGAGTAGCAATCAGCCCCAGCATTTT CASSETSSNQPQHF
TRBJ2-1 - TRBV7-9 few TGTGCCATTACGGGCGTCGATGAGCAGTTCTTC CAITGVDEQFF
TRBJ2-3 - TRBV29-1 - TGCAGCGTTGAGAAGGGAACAGATACGCAGTATTTT CSVEKGTDTQYF
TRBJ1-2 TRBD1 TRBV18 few TGTGCCAGCTCACCGTGGACAGGGATGACCTATGGCTACACCTTC CASSPWTGMTYGYTF
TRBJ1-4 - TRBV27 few TGTGCCAGCAGTTTGTACGGAGGAGGGCAGGTCGGTAATGAAAAACTGTTTTTT CASSLYGGGQVGNEKLFF
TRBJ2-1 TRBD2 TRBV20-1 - TGCAGTGCTAGAGGGGTTAGCGGGGACTCCTACAATGAGCAGTTCTTC CSARGVSGDSYNEQFF
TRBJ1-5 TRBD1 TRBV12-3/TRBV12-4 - TGTGCCAGCAGTCCGGGGACAGCCTACAATCAGCCCCAGCATTTT CASSPGTAYNQPQHF
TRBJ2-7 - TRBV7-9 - TGTGCCAGCAGCTCAAATTCAGGCGGCGAGCAGTACTTC CASSSNSGGEQYF
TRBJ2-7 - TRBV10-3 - TGTGCCATCAGGGAGTCGCTCAGCACCTACGAGCAGTACTTC CAIRESLSTYEQYF
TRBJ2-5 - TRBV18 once TGTGCCAGCTCAGGCACAGGGTCGGGCGAGACCCAGTACTTC CASSGTGSGETQYF
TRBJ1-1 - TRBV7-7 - TGTGCTAGCAGCTTCCGGACAGACACTGAAGCTTTCTTT CASSFRTDTEAFF
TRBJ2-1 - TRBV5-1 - TGCGCCAGCAGCTTGCTCCCCGAGGGACCTCCCAATGAGCAGTTCTTC CASSLLPEGPPNEQFF
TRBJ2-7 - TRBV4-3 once TGCGCCAGCAGCCACAACAGCCCGGGACGCCTCTCCTACGAGCAGTACTTC CASSHNSPGRLSYEQYF
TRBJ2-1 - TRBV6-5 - TGTGCCAGCAGTTACCCCGGGGAGCGTGGATACAATGAGCAGTTCTTC CASSYPGERGYNEQFF
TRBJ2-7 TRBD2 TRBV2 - TGTGCCAGCGCGCACCAGACTAGCAATTATGAGCAGTACTTC CASAHQTSNYEQYF
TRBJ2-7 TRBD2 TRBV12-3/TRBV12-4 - TGTGCCAGCAGTTTGTGGGGGGGACTCTACAATGAGCAGTACTTC CASSLWGGLYNEQYF
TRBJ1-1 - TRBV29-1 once TGCAGCGTTGATGCAGGATTTGAAGCTTTCTTT CSVDAGFEAFF
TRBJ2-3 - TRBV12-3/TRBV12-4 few TGTGCCAGCAGCTCAACCAGGGAGGCGGATACGCAGTATTTT CASSSTREADTQYF
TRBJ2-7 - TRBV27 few TGTGCCAGCAGTTCACCCGTAGGGAACGAGCAGTACTTC CASSSPVGNEQYF
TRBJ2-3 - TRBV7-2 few TGTGCCAGCAGCTTAGCGTCAAGGGGCCAGACAGATACGCAGTATTTT CASSLASRGQTDTQYF
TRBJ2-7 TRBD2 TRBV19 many TGTGCCAGCAGTGGACTAGCGGGGACCTACGAGCAGTACTTC CASSGLAGTYEQYF
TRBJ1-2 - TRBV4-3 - TGCGCCAGCGGCGAAGACCCCAGGGGCAAGAATGGCTACACCTTC CASGEDPRGKNGYTF
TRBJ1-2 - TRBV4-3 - TGCGCCAGCAGCCAAGATCCGGGGGCAGCCACAATCCATGGCTACACCTTC CASSQDPGAATIHGYTF
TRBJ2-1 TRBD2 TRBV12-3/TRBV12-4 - TGTGCCAGCAGTTTCCCGACTAGCGGGGGGGTCAATGAGCAGTTCTTC CASSFPTSGGVNEQFF
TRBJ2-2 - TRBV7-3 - TGTGCCAGCAGCTTAATCTCTCACAGCACCGGGGAGCTGTTTTTT CASSLISHSTGELFF
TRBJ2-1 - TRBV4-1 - TGCGCCAGCGGGCCTTACCGGAGACATTGGGAGCAGTTCTTC CASGPYRRHWEQFF
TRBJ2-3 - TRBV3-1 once TGTGCCAGCAGCCAAGATGAACTCCACCCAGATACGCAGTATTTT CASSQDELHPDTQYF